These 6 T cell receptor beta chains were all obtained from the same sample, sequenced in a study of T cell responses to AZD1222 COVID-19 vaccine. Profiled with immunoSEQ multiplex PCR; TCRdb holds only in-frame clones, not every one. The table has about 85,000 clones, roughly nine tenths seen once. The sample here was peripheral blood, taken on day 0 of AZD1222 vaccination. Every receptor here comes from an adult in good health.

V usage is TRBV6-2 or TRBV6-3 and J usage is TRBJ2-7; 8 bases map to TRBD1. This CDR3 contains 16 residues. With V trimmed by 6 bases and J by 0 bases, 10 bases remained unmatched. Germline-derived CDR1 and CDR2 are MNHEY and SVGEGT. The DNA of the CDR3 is TGTGCCAGCAGCAGTAGGGACAGGCAAACCTCCTACGAGCAGTACTTC. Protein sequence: CASSSRDRQTSYEQYF.

Written as DNA, the CDR3 is TGTGCCAGCAGTTACTCAGCGGGGAATTCACCCCTCCACTTT. This gives the protein CASSYSAGNSPLHF. J is TRBJ1-6 and V is TRBV6-6; D unresolved. The CDR3 is 14 amino acids. Deletions cut 0 bases from V and 7 bases from J, with 7 bases between. Germline-derived CDR1 and CDR2 are MNHNY and SVGAGI (reference sequence).

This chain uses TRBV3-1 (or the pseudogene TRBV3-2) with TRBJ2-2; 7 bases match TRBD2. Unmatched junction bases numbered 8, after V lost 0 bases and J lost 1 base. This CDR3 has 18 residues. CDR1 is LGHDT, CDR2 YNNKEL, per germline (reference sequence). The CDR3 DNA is TGTGCCAGCAGCCAAGACTCCCGGGCTAGCGGGAACACCGGGGAGCTGTTTTTT. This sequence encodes CASSQDSRASGNTGELFF.

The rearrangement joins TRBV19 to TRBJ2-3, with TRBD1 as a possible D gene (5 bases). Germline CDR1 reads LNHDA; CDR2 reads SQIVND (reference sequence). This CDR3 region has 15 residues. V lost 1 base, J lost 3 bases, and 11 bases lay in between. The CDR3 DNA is TGTGCCAGTAGTATAGGTGGCAGGGTGACAGATACGCAGTATTTT. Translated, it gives CASSIGGRVTDTQYF. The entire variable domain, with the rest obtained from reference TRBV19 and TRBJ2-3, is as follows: DGGITQSPKYLFRKEGQNVTLSCEQNLNHDAMYWYRQDPGQGLRLIYYSQIVNDFQKGDIAEGYSVSREKKESFPLTVTSAQKNPTAFYLCASSIGGRVTDTQYFGPGTRLTVL.

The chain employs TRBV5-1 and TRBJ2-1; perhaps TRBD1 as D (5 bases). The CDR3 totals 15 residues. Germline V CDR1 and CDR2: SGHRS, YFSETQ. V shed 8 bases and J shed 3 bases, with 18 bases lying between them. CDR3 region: CASSKGDAGYNEQFF. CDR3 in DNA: TGCGCCAGTTCGAAAGGGGATGCAGGCTACAATGAGCAGTTCTTC.

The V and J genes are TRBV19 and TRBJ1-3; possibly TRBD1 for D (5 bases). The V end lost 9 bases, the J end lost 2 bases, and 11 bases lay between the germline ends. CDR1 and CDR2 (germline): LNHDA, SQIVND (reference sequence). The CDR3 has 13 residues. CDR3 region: CASGDSPGNTIYF. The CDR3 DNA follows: TGTGCCAGCGGCGACAGTCCTGGAAACACCATATATTTT.